This entry lists 31 T cell receptor beta chains sequenced from one sample in a study of T cells after yellow fever vaccination (dated by TCRdb to about 2019). Sample treatment or condition, as interpreted from the label and publication: live attenuated yellow fever vaccine strain. The protocol used for the library was 5' RACE. The sequencer listed for this sample is Illumina NovaSeq 6000. Clones were called with MiXCR by TCRdb after fastp trimmed the public reads at Q25, and only in-frame beta chains were retained. Each CDR3 protein appears once, grouped with its most common genes and DNA. Across this sample there are 350,000 to 550,000 distinct CDR3 sequences, with roughly 20% seen only once. The ten largest make up 15% to 20% of the sample. This material consisted of PBMCs, taken before the yellow fever booster vaccination. The receptors derive from a man in his late teens or twenties who received the YFV17D yellow fever vaccine.

The rearrangement joins TRBV5-1 to TRBJ1-2; TRBD1 might be the D (6 bases). The CDR3 consists of 13 residues. Trimming cost V 5 bases and J 4 bases, with 12 bases left between them. Germline CDR1 reads SGHRS; CDR2 reads YFSETQ. The CDR3 loop reads CASRAQGSYGYTF. For the CDR3, the DNA is TGCGCCAGCAGGGCCCAGGGGAGCTATGGCTACACCTTC.

This clonotype has ten or more counts. The rearrangement joins TRBV4-3 to TRBJ2-2; D gene ambiguous. The CDR3 consists of 15 residues. The V and J ends lost 4 bases and 0 bases respectively, with 9 bases between them. The germline V gene encodes CDR1 LGHNA and CDR2 YSLEER. CDR3 region: CASSLGYPNTGELFF. The CDR3, as DNA: TGCGCCAGCAGCCTCGGCTACCCGAACACCGGGGAGCTGTTTTTT.

The V and J genes are TRBV21-1 and TRBJ2-1; the D call in the table, TRBD1, was not verified against the DNA. TRBV21-1 is a recognized pseudogene. The CDR3 is 14 residues long. Here the CDR3 reads CASPCRGTYNEQFF. DNA for the CDR3: TGTGCCAGCCCCTGCAGGGGAACCTACAATGAGCAGTTCTTC.

This chain joins TRBV5-6 and TRBJ2-3; 10 bases fit TRBD2. The germline gives CDR1 SGHDT, CDR2 YYEEEE. J was trimmed by 1 base and V by 4 bases; bases with no gene match: 3. The CDR3 spans 15 residues. Here the CDR3 reads CASSPGTSGTDTQYF. CDR3 nucleotides: TGTGCCAGCAGCCCCGGGACTAGCGGCACAGATACGCAGTATTTT.

This clonotype appeared a few times. The chain employs TRBV20-1 and TRBJ2-1; TRBD1 agrees at 8 bases. Trimming at V came to 4 bases and at J to 7 bases, leaving 9 bases not matched to a gene. The CDR3 has 14 residues. Germline V lookup: CDR1 DFQATT, CDR2 SNEGSKA (reference sequence). The CDR3: CSAMDREAWNEQFF. Here the CDR3 DNA reads TGCAGTGCTATGGACAGGGAAGCGTGGAATGAGCAGTTCTTC.

The J gene is TRBJ2-5, the V gene TRBV11-2, with D unresolved. V lost 0 bases, J lost 0 bases, and 11 bases lay in between. This CDR3 has 16 residues. Per the germline V gene, CDR1 is SGHAT and CDR2 is FQNNGV. The CDR3 DNA is TGTGCCAGCAGCTTAGATCGGACGGTACACCAAGAGACCCAGTACTTC. Protein sequence: CASSLDRTVHQETQYF.

This clonotype was detected only a few times. The chain uses TRBV3-1 and TRBJ2-1; D is perhaps TRBD1 or TRBD2 (5 bases each). Germline lookup yields CDR1 LGHDT and CDR2 YNNKEL (reference sequence). The CDR3 extends over 14 amino acids. V shed 4 bases and J shed 7 bases, with 14 bases lying between them. Here the CDR3 DNA reads TGTGCCAGCAGCCCCACGGGGACGTGGAATGAGCAGTTCTTC. Encoded protein: CASSPTGTWNEQFF.

This clonotype was observed a few times. This chain uses TRBV18 with TRBJ1-3, with D possibly being TRBD1 (5 bases). V was clipped by 3 bases and J by 2 bases, with 14 bases between them. This CDR3 spans 16 amino acids. CDR1 is KGHSH, CDR2 LQKENI, per germline. The DNA for the CDR3 is TGTGCCAGCTCACCTTACCCGGGACGGACTGGAAACACCATATATTTT. This sequence encodes CASSPYPGRTGNTIYF.

The V gene is TRBV19, the J gene TRBJ2-3; 8 bases map to TRBD1. CDR1 and CDR2 (germline): LNHDA, SQIVND (reference sequence). The CDR3 length is 15 residues. With V trimmed by 5 bases and J by 2 bases, 6 bases remained unmatched. CDR3 sequence (DNA): TGTGCCAGTAGTGAGGGGCAGGGGGCCACAGATACGCAGTATTTT. Translating gives CASSEGQGATDTQYF.

Only a few counts were recorded for this clonotype. The rearrangement links TRBV5-1 to TRBJ2-2; D ambiguous. With 7 bases removed from V and 6 bases from J, the gap between germline ends came to 16 bases. The germline V gene encodes CDR1 SGHRS and CDR2 YFSETQ. CDR3 length equals 14 residues. CDR3 in DNA: TGCGCCAGCGCTCCCTCACGGAGCGCCGGGGAGCTGTTTTTT. It is translated as CASAPSRSAGELFF.

In its sample, this clonotype was seen a few times. The chain uses TRBV3-2 and TRBJ1-2. TRBV3-2 is a known pseudogene. The CDR3 covers 12 residues. CDR3: CASSVDSYGYTF. CDR3 nucleotide sequence: TGTGCCAGCAGCGTTGATTCATATGGCTACACCTTC.

The chain combines TRBV6-1 with TRBJ1-1; TRBD1 agrees at 8 bases. This CDR3 is 15 amino acids long. The V and J ends lost 0 bases and 4 bases, in that order; junction bases with no gene match: 4. Looked up from germline, CDR1 is MNHNS and CDR2 is SASEGT. This CDR3 reads CASSEAPTGGTEAFF. The CDR3, as DNA: TGTGCCAGCAGTGAAGCCCCCACAGGGGGCACTGAAGCTTTCTTT.

In its sample, this clonotype was seen a few times. CDR3 residues: CASSQVWGTTGPNYGYTF. CDR3 nucleotide sequence: TGCGCCAGCAGCCAAGTTTGGGGCACCACCGGCCCTAACTATGGCTACACCTTC. The chain joins TRBV4-3 to TRBJ1-2; a weak D match, TRBD1 (5 bases). The germline CDR1 and CDR2 sequences are LGHNA and YSLEER. Trimming took 1 base from V and 0 from J, leaving 18 bases between them. The CDR3 covers 18 residues.

This clonotype was observed at least ten times. The rearrangement joins TRBV6-2 or TRBV6-3 to TRBJ2-2, with D uncertain. This CDR3 has 13 amino acids. V lost 4 bases and J lost 7, with 10 bases in between. The germline CDR1 and CDR2 sequences are MNHEY and SVGEGT. For the CDR3, the DNA is TGTGCCAGCAGTTCCCTCTTCGGCGGGGAGCTGTTTTTT. Its protein product is CASSSLFGGELFF.

This clonotype came up a few times. The chain uses TRBV27 and TRBJ1-5; 12 bases fit TRBD1. CDR1 and CDR2 from the germline V gene are MNHEY and SMNVEV (reference sequence). Trimming at V came to 6 bases and at J to 7 bases, leaving 13 bases not matched to a gene. This CDR3 has 17 amino acids. Here the CDR3 reads CASSPFKGTGGRQPQHF. The CDR3 region has the DNA TGTGCCAGCAGCCCATTCAAGGGGACAGGGGGCAGACAGCCCCAGCATTTT.

This clonotype has just a few counts. The chain uses TRBV5-1 and TRBJ2-3; 9 bases agree with TRBD2. Germline CDR1 SGHRS, CDR2 YFSETQ. This CDR3 contains 17 residues. J was trimmed by 0 bases and V by 0 bases; bases with no gene match: 5. The CDR3 protein is CASSLVSSGDSTDTQYF. The CDR3 region has the DNA TGCGCCAGCAGCTTGGTTTCTAGCGGGGACAGCACAGATACGCAGTATTTT.

The DNA for the CDR3 is TGTGCCAGCGGGAGAAGGACGTCCTATAATTCACCCCTCCACTTT. Its translation: CASGRRTSYNSPLHF. The rearrangement joins TRBV27 to TRBJ1-6; D gene ambiguous. Germline lookup yields CDR1 MNHEY and CDR2 SMNVEV (reference sequence). There are 15 residues in the CDR3. The germline V and J ends were trimmed by 8 bases and 1 base, with 12 bases remaining between them.

The chain has TRBV5-5 and TRBJ2-7, with no clear D. The CDR3 contains 13 residues. V was clipped by 4 bases and J by 3 bases, with 11 bases between them. The V gene's germline CDR1 is SGHKS and CDR2 YYEKEE (reference sequence). In DNA, the CDR3 is TGTGCCAGCAGCCTGGGTGTAGACTACGAGCAGTACGTC. It codes for CASSLGVDYEQYV.

The CDR3: CASSVNVGSTDTQYF. The DNA of the CDR3 is TGTGCCAGCAGCGTAAATGTGGGAAGCACAGATACGCAGTATTTT. The chain couples TRBV9 to TRBJ2-3; D remains ambiguous. CDR1 and CDR2 (germline): SGDLS, YYNGEE. This CDR3 region has 15 residues. Trimming took off 1 base at V and 0 bases at J, with 9 bases between the two ends.

This clonotype was seen more than once but under ten times. The chain links TRBV7-8 to TRBJ2-5; D perhaps matches TRBD2 (7 bases). This CDR3 comprises 14 residues. Trimming stripped 7 bases from V and 2 bases from J, with 14 bases between. From germline, CDR1 is SGHVS and CDR2 FQNEAQ. CDR3 in DNA: TGTGCCAGCACCTCGCGGGGGCCTCAAGAGACCCAGTACTTC. Its translation is CASTSRGPQETQYF.

This chain joins TRBV20-1 and TRBJ1-2; D is perhaps TRBD1 (5 bases). This CDR3 comprises 11 residues. The V and J ends lost 5 bases and 6 bases respectively, with 10 bases between them. CDR1 and CDR2 from the germline V gene are DFQATT and SNEGSKA (reference sequence). CDR3: CSAAGIDGYTF. As DNA, the CDR3 is TGCAGTGCTGCAGGGATAGATGGCTACACCTTC.

The genes are TRBV6-6 and TRBJ2-7, with D tentatively TRBD2 (5 bases). The CDR3 consists of 14 residues. V dropped 2 bases and J dropped 0 bases, with 8 bases sitting between them. CDR1 and CDR2 (germline): MNHNY, SVGAGI (reference sequence). In DNA form, the CDR3 reads TGTGCCAGCAGTTACACCCGGGGCTCCTACGAGCAGTACGTC. Translation gives CASSYTRGSYEQYV.

The chain carries TRBV20-1 and TRBJ2-5; a possible D gene is TRBD1 (6 bases). Germline CDR1 and CDR2: DFQATT and SNEGSKA (reference sequence). Trimming pared 5 bases from V and 1 base from J, leaving 38 bases between. The CDR3 totals 22 residues. Here the CDR3 reads CSADNFNLHGDFFQDSQETQYF. The CDR3 nucleotides read TGCAGTGCTGACAATTTCAACCTCCACGGGGATTTTTTTCAGGACAGCCAAGAGACCCAGTACTTC.

This clonotype was detected a few times. V and J are TRBV2 and TRBJ2-7; 7 nucleotides match TRBD1. V shed 6 bases, J shed 5 bases, and the junction held 7 bases outside the gene matches. The V gene's germline CDR1 is SNHLY and CDR2 FYNNEI. The CDR3 spans 13 residues. In DNA, the CDR3 is TGTGCCAGCAGGGGGGACAGTCCTAACGAGCAGTACGTC. It codes for CASRGDSPNEQYV.

In this sample, this clonotype turned up a few times. The chain links TRBV7-9 to TRBJ2-7; possibly TRBD1 or TRBD2 for D (6 bases each). V was shortened by 4 bases and J by 5 bases, with 15 bases between the two germline ends. The germline V gene encodes CDR1 SEHNR and CDR2 FQNEAQ (reference sequence). This CDR3 region has 14 residues. CDR3 sequence: CASSSLEGGHEQYV. In nucleotides, the CDR3 is TGTGCCAGCAGCTCCTTGGAGGGGGGCCACGAGCAGTACGTC.

The rearrangement uses TRBV28 and TRBJ1-1; D remains unclear. The length of the CDR3 is 13 residues. Germline CDR1 MDHEN, CDR2 SYDVKM. Trimming removed 7 bases at V and 5 bases at J, with 14 bases between. The CDR3 loop is CASTPSGWTEAFF. CDR3 nucleotides: TGTGCCAGCACCCCCTCGGGGTGGACTGAAGCTTTCTTT. Looking up the rest from reference TRBV28 and TRBJ1-1 gives the full variable domain: DVKVTQSSRYLVKRTGEKVFLECVQDMDHENMFWYRQDPGLGLRLIYFSYDVKMKEKGDIPEGYSVSREKKERFSLILESASTNQTSMYLCASTPSGWTEAFFGQGTRLTVV.

This clonotype was seen a handful of times. The chain carries TRBV6-5 and TRBJ1-6; 7 bases fit TRBD1. The V segment lost 2 bases and the J segment 14 bases; nucleotides outside the gene matches: 9. CDR1 is MNHEY, CDR2 SVGAGI, per germline. The CDR3 is made up of 14 amino acids. The CDR3 loop is CASSYEGQLSTLHF. The CDR3 nucleotides are TGTGCCAGCAGTTACGAGGGACAGCTCAGCACCCTCCACTTT.

The rearrangement links TRBV4-3 to TRBJ2-5, with TRBD2 matching over 11 bases. This CDR3 has 15 residues. CDR1 is LGHNA, CDR2 YSLEER, per germline. The V gene end was trimmed by 4 bases and the J gene end by 7 bases; junction bases not matched to a gene: 8. The CDR3, as DNA: TGCGCCAGCAGCCTGACTAGCGGGGTCGGCGGGACCCAGTACTTC. This gives the protein CASSLTSGVGGTQYF.

The chain combines TRBV20-1 with TRBJ2-2; D unclear. Germline values: CDR1 DFQATT, CDR2 SNEGSKA (reference sequence). The CDR3 covers 14 residues. Trimming removed 3 bases at V and 4 bases at J, with 12 bases between. CDR3 in DNA: TGCAGTGCTAGTTATGGGGAAGGCACCGGGGAGCTGTTTTTT. Translation gives CSASYGEGTGELFF.

This chain connects TRBV5-1 to TRBJ1-3, with D perhaps TRBD1 (6 bases). The CDR3 spans 14 residues. Germline assignment: CDR1 SGHRS and CDR2 YFSETQ. V gave up 4 bases and J gave up 4 bases, with 12 bases separating them. The DNA for the CDR3 is TGCGCCAGCAGCGAACAGGGAGGGGGAAACACCATATATTTT. Its translation is CASSEQGGGNTIYF.

This chain joins TRBV4-3 and TRBJ1-6; D unclear. Germline loops: CDR1 LGHNA, CDR2 YSLEER. The V gene lost 2 bases and the J gene lost 9 bases, with 17 bases spanning the gap. The CDR3 is 16 amino acids. CDR3 in DNA: TGCGCCAGCAGCCAAAGTTCCCGTTTTGTATCTTCACCCCTCCACTTT. It specifies CASSQSSRFVSSPLHF.